These 15 T cell receptor beta chains originate from one sample sequenced in a study of blood T cell repertoires in COVID-19 (TCRdb year 2020). Receptors were amplified or captured by the immunoSEQ multiplex PCR assay. Not all clones reach the TCRdb copy of this immuneACCESS table, which keeps in-frame sequences only. Checked studies attribute under half of the gap to unresolved V genes and leave the rest unexplained. Within this sample are approximately 330,000 clones, with 87% of them counted one time only. 9.5% to 10% of the sample goes to the ten largest clones. What was sequenced was peripheral blood. These receptors were obtained from a man aged 25 to 45 with COVID-19, enrolled during active disease.

The chain has TRBV6-6 and TRBJ2-2, with a tentative D call TRBD2 (6 bases). The CDR3 consists of 14 residues. Trimming cost V 5 bases and J 5 bases, with 12 bases left between them. From germline, CDR1 is MNHNY and CDR2 SVGAGI (reference sequence). CDR3 in amino acids: CASSLGTYTGELFF. Written as DNA, the CDR3 is TGTGCCAGCAGTCTCGGGACTTATACCGGGGAGCTGTTTTTT.

CDR3 in DNA: TGTGCCAGCAGTTACCTTGGGGGGGTGGGGGAAGAGCAGTACTTC. It codes for CASSYLGGVGEEQYF. The chain employs TRBV6-5 and TRBJ2-7; 7 bases are shared with TRBD2. The length of the CDR3 is 15 residues. With 2 bases clipped from V and 7 bases from J, the junction kept 11 bases outside the gene matches. Looked up from germline, CDR1 is MNHEY and CDR2 is SVGAGI.

This clone was seen only once. The rearrangement joins TRBV15 to TRBJ2-7, with TRBD1 identical over 7 bases. The CDR3 totals 17 residues. V trimming: 0 bases; J trimming: 7 bases; junction bases outside the gene matches: 15. The germline V gene encodes CDR1 LNHNV and CDR2 YYDKDF (reference sequence). The CDR3 sequence: CATSRDRVGDRVTEQYF. Written as DNA, the CDR3 is TGTGCCACCAGCAGAGATCGTGTTGGGGACAGAGTTACGGAGCAGTACTTC. Drawing the rest from reference TRBV15 and TRBJ2-7, the complete variable domain is DAMVIQNPRYQVTQFGKPVTLSCSQTLNHNVMYWYQQKSSQAPKLLFHYYDKDFNNEADTPDNFQSRRPNTSFCFLDIRSPGLGDTAMYLCATSRDRVGDRVTEQYFGPGTRLTVT.

The gene calls are TRBV18 and TRBJ1-1, with D perhaps matching TRBD1 (6 bases). CDR3 length equals 15 residues. V was shortened by 3 bases and J by 0 bases, with 11 bases between the two germline ends. Looked up from germline, CDR1 is KGHSH and CDR2 is LQKENI. The CDR3 region has the DNA TGTGCCAGCTCACCGATTGGACAGATGAACACTGAAGCTTTCTTT. Its protein is CASSPIGQMNTEAFF.

This clone was counted between two and nine times. J is TRBJ2-5 and V is TRBV7-2; 8 bases line up with TRBD1. CDR3 length: 16 amino acids. Trimming removed 4 bases from V and 5 bases from J; junction bases left unmatched: 12. The V gene's germline CDR1 is SGHTA and CDR2 FQGNSA. The CDR3 loop is CASSYGQQGAGETQYF. The CDR3 DNA is TGTGCCAGCAGCTACGGGCAGCAGGGGGCTGGGGAGACCCAGTACTTC.

J is TRBJ2-7 and V is TRBV6-5; D may be TRBD2 (7 bases). Germline assignment: CDR1 MNHEY and CDR2 SVGAGI. V was shortened by 5 bases and J by 2 bases, with 13 bases between the two germline ends. This CDR3 region has 14 residues. The CDR3 region has the DNA TGTGCCAGCAGTAAACAGGGAGGGGCCTACGAGCAGTACTTC. Amino acids: CASSKQGGAYEQYF.

The J gene is TRBJ2-2, the V gene TRBV28, with D perhaps matching TRBD2 (5 bases). The CDR3 is 16 residues long. Looked up from germline, CDR1 is MDHEN and CDR2 is SYDVKM. V was cut by 1 base and J by 6 bases, with 15 bases left in between. This chain's CDR3 is CASSLYLGGQAGELFF. The CDR3 DNA reads as TGTGCCAGCAGTTTATATTTGGGCGGGCAGGCCGGGGAGCTGTTTTTT.

The V gene is TRBV28, the J gene TRBJ2-7; a weak D match, TRBD1 (5 bases). With 6 bases removed from V and 7 bases from J, the gap between germline ends came to 13 bases. The CDR3 spans 12 residues. Germline V CDR1 and CDR2: MDHEN, SYDVKM. The CDR3 DNA is TGTGCCAGCAGCCTTGGACATAAGGAGCAGTACTTC. Residues: CASSLGHKEQYF.

The chain is built from TRBV7-3 and TRBJ1-1, with 10 bases lining up with TRBD1. The trim removed 5 bases at V and 0 bases at J, leaving 9 bases unmatched. Germline assignment: CDR1 SGHTA and CDR2 FQGTGA. This CDR3 has 17 amino acids. CDR3 in DNA: TGTGCCAGCAGCCCTGGGGACAGGGGTTGGATGAACACTGAAGCTTTCTTT. Residues: CASSPGDRGWMNTEAFF.

The genes are TRBV11-2 and TRBJ2-1; weak D call: TRBD2 (6 bases). CDR3 size: 15 residues. Germline V gene data show CDR1 as SGHAT and CDR2 as FQNNGV. V was cut by 1 base and J by 5 bases, with 12 bases left in between. The CDR3 region has the DNA TGTGCCAGCAGCTTAGGAGGACTATTAAACAATGAGCAGTTCTTC. Translating gives CASSLGGLLNNEQFF.

J is TRBJ2-1 and V is TRBV28, with TRBD2 matching 9 bases. V was pared by 5 bases and J by 4 bases, with 9 bases of the junction left unmatched. This CDR3 is 16 amino acids long. CDR1 is MDHEN, CDR2 SYDVKM, per germline. CDR3: CASSTTSSGKYNEQFF. CDR3 sequence (DNA): TGTGCCAGCAGTACTACGTCTAGCGGGAAGTACAATGAGCAGTTCTTC.

The V call is TRBV24-1, the J call TRBJ1-1, with D maybe TRBD1 (6 bases). The germline V gene encodes CDR1 KGHDR and CDR2 SFDVKD. This CDR3 has 15 residues. Trimming took 7 bases from V and 7 from J, leaving 21 bases between them. The DNA for the CDR3 is TGTGCCACCAGCGGTGGGGGCGCGGGAGCCGGTGAAGCTTTCTTT. Protein: CATSGGGAGAGEAFF.

V gene TRBV7-2 combines with J gene TRBJ2-7; 8 bases align to TRBD2. The V gene's germline CDR1 is SGHTA and CDR2 FQGNSA. The CDR3 consists of 13 residues. Losses at the gene ends were 4 bases for V and 5 bases for J; bases not matched to a gene: 4. The CDR3 nucleotides read TGTGCCAGCAGCTCCCCGGGGGGGCACGAGCAGTACTTC. Its protein product is CASSSPGGHEQYF.

The V and J genes are TRBV12-5 and TRBJ1-5; perhaps TRBD1 as D (6 bases). Germline CDR1 LGHNT, CDR2 FRNRAP. V lost 2 bases, J lost 4 bases, and 21 bases lay in between. The CDR3 covers 18 residues. CDR3 nucleotides: TGTGCTAGTGGTTTGTTATTTCCCCGGGACAAGAGTAATCAGCCCCAGCATTTT. Its translation: CASGLLFPRDKSNQPQHF.

J is TRBJ2-7 and V is TRBV5-1; D is perhaps TRBD1 (6 bases). The V and J ends lost 3 bases and 3 bases respectively, with 10 bases between them. The germline V gene encodes CDR1 SGHRS and CDR2 YFSETQ. The CDR3 length is 13 residues. CDR3 in amino acids: CASSSRDNYEQYF. As DNA, the CDR3 is TGCGCCAGCAGCTCCCGGGACAACTACGAGCAGTACTTC.